This T cell receptor (beta chain) appears in the sequencing data of a study of CD8 T cells in Susac syndrome. With random hexamers, reverse transcription was performed on about 0.5 to 1 ug of RNA. Coverage of TCR beta CDR3 amplification by immunoSEQ multiplex PCR extended to 54 Vbeta and 13 Jbeta. TCRdb reprocessed the immunoSEQ multiplex PCR reads with MiXCR, giving one entry per CDR3 protein. The repertoire holds 350,000 to 550,000 distinct CDR3 sequences, 75% to 90% seen once, with approximately 0.12% in the top ten. CDR1 is GTSNPN, CDR2 SVGIG, per germline (reference sequence). V shed 3 bases and J shed 2 bases, with 10 bases lying between them. The CDR3 totals 13 residues. The study's findings and limits: That the number of individuals in its TCR sequencing and HLA analysis was relatively small was acknowledged by the study.

TCR beta sequencing covered blood CD8+ and CD4+ T cells. Negative isolation was used for CD8+ and CD4+ T cells, and FACS enrichment was applied to TEMRA cells. Worth noting for this clonotype: No antigen is known for it.

The rearrangement uses TRBV30 and TRBJ2-5; D may be TRBD2 (6 bases). The receptor was derived from a human donor with multiple sclerosis. The sequenced sample consisted of CD8+ T cells from PBMCs. CDR3 nucleotide sequence: TGTGCCTGGAGGGACGCGGGACAAGAGACCCAGTACTTC. Protein: CAWRDAGQETQYF. Full variable domain (rest looked up from reference TRBV30 and TRBJ2-5): SQTIHQWPATLVQPVGSPLSLECTVEGTSNPNLYWYRQAAGRGLQLLFYSVGIGQISSEVPQNLSASRPQDRQFILSSKKLLLSDSGFYLCAWRDAGQETQYFGPGTRLLVL.